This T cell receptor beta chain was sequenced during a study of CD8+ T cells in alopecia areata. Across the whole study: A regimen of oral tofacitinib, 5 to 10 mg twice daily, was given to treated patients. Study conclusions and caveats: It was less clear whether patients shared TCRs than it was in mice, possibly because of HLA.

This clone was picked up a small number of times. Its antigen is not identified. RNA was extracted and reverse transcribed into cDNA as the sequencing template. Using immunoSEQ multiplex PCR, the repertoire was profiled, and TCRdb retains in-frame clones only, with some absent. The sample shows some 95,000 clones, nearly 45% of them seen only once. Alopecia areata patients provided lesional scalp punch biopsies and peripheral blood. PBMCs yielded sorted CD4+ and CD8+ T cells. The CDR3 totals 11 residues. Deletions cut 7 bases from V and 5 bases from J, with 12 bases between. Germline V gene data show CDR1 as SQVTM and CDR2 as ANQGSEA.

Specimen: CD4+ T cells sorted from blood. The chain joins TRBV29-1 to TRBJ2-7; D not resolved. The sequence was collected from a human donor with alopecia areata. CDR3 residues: CSALVFDEQYF. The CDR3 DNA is TGCAGCGCTTTGGTTTTTGACGAGCAGTACTTC.